This T cell receptor beta chain was recovered during a study of blood T cell repertoires in COVID-19. Across the whole study: The United States, Italy and Spain were the sources of the acute and convalescent COVID-19 samples. T cells, B-cell-depleted T cells, or PBMCs supplied cDNA or gDNA.

Study processing details: Amplification of reference gene primers provided the estimated nucleated cell counts. Clones were sequenced by immunoSEQ multiplex PCR, and TCRdb holds only the in-frame ones, with some missing. V and J calls and clone size are given by that table; D and trimming were obtained from the DNA. The sample contains about 350,000 clones, roughly 90% of which appear only once. Per germline, CDR1 SGHRS and CDR2 YFSETQ. The CDR3 has 20 residues. The V and J ends lost 2 bases and 1 base respectively, with 22 bases between them. Sequenced material: PBMCs or T cells enriched from blood (not recorded which). This TCR was recovered from a woman aged 30 to 39 who had recovered from COVID-19. This sequence joins TRBV5-1 and TRBJ2-6; tentative D call: TRBD1 (6 bases). CDR3 amino acids: CASSFRQAPHPQSGANVLTF. The CDR3 nucleotides are TGCGCCAGCAGCTTTAGACAGGCTCCCCACCCCCAGTCTGGGGCCAACGTCCTGACTTTC.